This T cell receptor (beta chain) was sequenced for a study of blood T cell repertoires in COVID-19. Study overall: Acute and convalescent COVID-19 specimens originated in the United States, Italy and Spain. T cells, B-cell-depleted T cells, or PBMCs provided the cDNA or gDNA that served as material.

Germline values: CDR1 MNHGY, CDR2 SVAAGI. The V end was cut by 8 bases, the J end by 3 bases, with 20 bases between. This CDR3 comprises 15 residues. Original analysis: Reference gene primer amplification gave estimated nucleated cell counts. Here immunoSEQ multiplex PCR was the method, and the copy in TCRdb shows in-frame clones only, minus some. The DNA was the basis for D and trimming; V, J and clone size are from that table. The sample has tens of thousands of clones; over 75% are singletons. This receptor was taken from a man aged 50 to 60 with acute or convalescent COVID-19. The sample consisted of peripheral blood. The V gene is TRBV6-9, the J gene TRBJ2-7; tentatively, D is TRBD2 (5 bases). The CDR3 spells CASFEVGGPSYEQYF. CDR3 DNA: TGTGCCAGCTTTGAGGTAGGCGGGCCCAGCTACGAGCAGTACTTC.